The 12 T cell receptor beta chains below come from one sample, sequenced in a study of CD8 T cells in Susac syndrome. cDNA came from around 0.54 to 1 ug RNA primed by random hexamers. TCRdb recomputed calls from the immunoSEQ multiplex PCR reads with MiXCR, one row per CDR3 protein. The repertoire holds about 160,000 distinct CDR3 sequences, 93% seen once, with 0.13% in the top ten. Sequencing was done on a sample of CD4+ T cells from PBMCs. These receptors were taken from a human donor in good health.

This rearrangement joins TRBV7-8 to TRBJ2-5; D is ambiguous. Germline CDR1 reads SGHVS; CDR2 reads FQNEAQ. The CDR3 loop spans 14 amino acids. Trimming shortened V by 2 bases and J by 0 bases, and 7 bases separated the two germline ends. Written as DNA, the CDR3 is TGTGCCAGCAGCTTACTTGACAACCAAGAGACCCAGTACTTC. Its translation: CASSLLDNQETQYF.

The DNA for the CDR3 is TGTGCCAGCAGCATGACAGGGAGGGGAGAGACCCAGTACTTC. Encoded protein: CASSMTGRGETQYF. The chain couples TRBV2 to TRBJ2-5; either TRBD1 or TRBD2 may supply D (7 bases each). This CDR3 is built from 14 residues. Germline V gene data show CDR1 as SNHLY and CDR2 as FYNNEI. Trimming cost V 6 bases and J 4 bases, with 15 bases left between them.

The chain links TRBV5-6 to TRBJ2-7; D is unclear. Germline V lookup: CDR1 SGHDT, CDR2 YYEEEE. CDR3 length equals 15 residues. V gave up 4 bases and J gave up 3 bases, with 17 bases separating them. The DNA of the CDR3 is TGTGCCAGCAGCCCCCTAGGCAGTAAAGGCTACGAGCAGTACTTC. It translates to CASSPLGSKGYEQYF.

The CDR3, as DNA: TGTGCCAGCAGCTTAGGGACTAGCGGGGGGGACATTCAGTACTTC. Protein product: CASSLGTSGGDIQYF. The chain uses TRBV11-2 and TRBJ2-4; the match to TRBD2 covers 15 bases. After removal of 1 base from V and 8 bases from J, the junction contained 0 bases not matched to a gene. The germline CDR1 and CDR2 sequences are SGHAT and FQNNGV. The CDR3 extends over 15 amino acids.

The chain uses TRBV4-1 and TRBJ1-5; no reliable D call. V shed 3 bases and J shed 3 bases, with 9 bases lying between them. The CDR3 totals 14 residues. Germline V lookup: CDR1 MGHRA, CDR2 YSYEKL. CDR3 DNA sequence: TGCGCCAGCAGCCAGGCCTCCTACAATCAGCCCCAGCATTTT. Translated, it gives CASSQASYNQPQHF.

This rearrangement joins TRBV7-2 to TRBJ1-2; D not certain. CDR1 is SGHTA and CDR2 is FQGNSA in the germline V gene. Trimming pared 0 bases from V and 3 bases from J, leaving 5 bases between. CDR3 length equals 13 residues. The CDR3 nucleotides read TGTGCCAGCAGCTTAGCTAGTGACTATGGCTACACCTTC. This encodes CASSLASDYGYTF.

The chain employs TRBV19 and TRBJ1-2; the match to TRBD1 covers 7 bases. Per germline, CDR1 LNHDA and CDR2 SQIVND (reference sequence). The CDR3 loop spans 13 amino acids. The trim removed 8 bases at V and 4 bases at J, leaving 7 bases unmatched. The DNA of the CDR3 is TGTGCCAGTGAGGGGACAGAACGCTATGGCTACACCTTC. Protein: CASEGTERYGYTF.

This clonotype was seen only once. The V call is TRBV7-2, the J call TRBJ1-2, with TRBD1 matching 9 bases. The trim removed 4 bases at V and 0 bases at J, leaving 3 bases unmatched. Germline CDR1 SGHTA, CDR2 FQGNSA. CDR3 length equals 15 residues. CDR3 coding DNA: TGTGCCAGCAGCTCGCGACAGGGGGCTAACTATGGCTACACCTTC. As protein: CASSSRQGANYGYTF. Full variable domain (remainder filled in from reference TRBV7-2 and TRBJ1-2): GAGVSQSPSNKVTEKGKDVELRCDPISGHTALYWYRQSLGQGLEFLIYFQGNSAPDKSGLPSDRFSAERTGGSVSTLTIQRTQQEDSAVYLCASSSRQGANYGYTFGSGTRLTVV.

The chain recombines TRBV3-1 with TRBJ2-7; 8 positions match TRBD2. This CDR3 region has 15 residues. Germline lookup yields CDR1 LGHDT and CDR2 YNNKEL (reference sequence). With V trimmed by 5 bases and J by 5 bases, 11 bases remained unmatched. CDR3 sequence reads: CASSAHSGGVDEQYF. CDR3 DNA sequence: TGTGCCAGCAGCGCCCACAGCGGGGGTGTCGACGAGCAGTACTTC.

This clonotype showed up just once. This rearrangement joins TRBV5-1 to TRBJ2-3; possibly TRBD2 for D (5 bases). Germline V gene data show CDR1 as SGHRS and CDR2 as YFSETQ. CDR3 length: 14 amino acids. V was pared by 0 bases and J by 5 bases, with 10 bases between. CDR3 protein: CASSLGREGDTQYF. DNA of the CDR3: TGCGCCAGCAGCTTGGGGAGAGAGGGAGATACGCAGTATTTT. The full variable domain, its missing parts supplied by reference TRBV5-1 and TRBJ2-3, is KAGVTQTPRYLIKTRGQQVTLSCSPISGHRSVSWYQQTPGQGLQFLFEYFSETQRNKGNFPGRFSGRQFSNSRSEMNVSTLELGDSALYLCASSLGREGDTQYFGPGTRLTVL.

This chain uses TRBV12-3 or TRBV12-4 with TRBJ1-4, with D uncertain. The V and J ends lost 6 bases and 0 bases respectively, with 8 bases between them. The CDR3 has 14 amino acids. The CDR3 spells CASSATPTNEKLFF. In nucleotides, the CDR3 is TGTGCCAGCAGCGCTACCCCAACTAATGAAAAACTGTTTTTT.

The chain is built from TRBV19 and TRBJ1-1; 7 nucleotides line up with TRBD1. V dropped 3 bases and J dropped 7; count of bases not matched to a gene: 8. The CDR3 spans 14 residues. CDR1 and CDR2 from the germline V gene are LNHDA and SQIVND (reference sequence). For the CDR3, the DNA is TGTGCCAGTAGTATGAACCGGGACAGCCGTGAAGCTTTCTTT. Encoded protein: CASSMNRDSREAFF.